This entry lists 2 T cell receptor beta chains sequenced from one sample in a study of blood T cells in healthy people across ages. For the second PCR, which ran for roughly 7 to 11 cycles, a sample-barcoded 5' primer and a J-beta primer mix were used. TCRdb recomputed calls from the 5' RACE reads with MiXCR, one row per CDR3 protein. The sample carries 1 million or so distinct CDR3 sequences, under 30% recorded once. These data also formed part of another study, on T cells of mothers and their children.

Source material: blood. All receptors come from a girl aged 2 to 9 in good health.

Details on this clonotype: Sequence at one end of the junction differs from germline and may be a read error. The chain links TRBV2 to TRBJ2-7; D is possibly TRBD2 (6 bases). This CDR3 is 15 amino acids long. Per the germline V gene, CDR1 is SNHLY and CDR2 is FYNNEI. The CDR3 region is CASSGGDWATYGQYF. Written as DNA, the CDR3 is TGTGCCAGCAGCGGGGGAGACTGGGCCACATACGGGCAGTACTTC.

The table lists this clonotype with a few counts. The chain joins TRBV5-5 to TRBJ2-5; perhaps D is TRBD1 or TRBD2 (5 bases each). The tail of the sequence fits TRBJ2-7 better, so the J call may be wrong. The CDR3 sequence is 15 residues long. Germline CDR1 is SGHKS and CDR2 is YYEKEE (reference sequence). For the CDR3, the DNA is TGTGCCAGCAGCGGAGGCAGGGCGAGCTCCTACGAGCAGTACTTC. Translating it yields CASSGGRASSYEQYF.